Reported below is one TCR beta chain. Data came from immunoSEQ multiplex PCR; TCRdb stores just in-frame clones and leaves some out. The top ten clones hold 3% to 3.5% of a sample with under 200,000 clones, 84% of them seen once. These data originate in a study of blood T cell repertoires in COVID-19. Overall study context: Some COVID-19 samples were acute and others convalescent; all came from the United States, Italy and Spain. T cells, B-cell-depleted T cells, or PBMCs supplied cDNA or gDNA.

Trimming cost V 5 bases and J 8 bases; bases outside gene matches: 15. The CDR3 runs to 16 residues. Germline assignment: CDR1 SEHNR and CDR2 FQNEAQ (reference sequence). Participants, roughly 18 to 89 years old, spanned around 25 US areas. Each exposed participant met a COVID-19 case in the 2 weeks preceding study entry. This sequence joins TRBV7-9 and TRBJ2-1; 7 bases map to TRBD2. Sequenced: PBMCs or T cells enriched from blood (not recorded which). The clonotype was recovered from a woman younger than 45 who had been exposed to COVID-19. In nucleotides, the CDR3 is TGTGCCAGCAGCCCTAAAGTAGGGACTATGTCGGATGAGCAGTTCTTC. This codes for CASSPKVGTMSDEQFF.